This T cell receptor (beta chain) was sequenced during a study of a mutant IDH1 vaccine in newly diagnosed glioma. Time point given: week 23, last vaccination. Topical imiquimod was applied with each vaccine dose, which held 300 ug of mutant IDH1 20-mer peptide. Sequencing was performed with immunoSEQ multiplex PCR; in TCRdb, only in-frame clones are kept and a portion is missing. The table includes about 64,000 clones, more than 75% detected once. CDR3 size: 15 residues. Germline assignment: CDR1 SGDLS and CDR2 YYNGEE. V shed 0 bases, J shed 3 bases, and the junction held 6 bases outside the gene matches. For this clone: Its target is not known.

This sequence was found in a man aged 25 to 40 with glioma. Here the sequenced sample was PBMCs, taken from a glioma patient whose treatment included an IDH1 peptide vaccine. This chain joins TRBV9 and TRBJ2-7; the match to TRBD1 covers 7 bases. CDR3 protein: CASSVAGQEGYEQYF. The DNA of the CDR3 is TGTGCCAGCAGCGTAGCAGGACAGGAAGGCTACGAGCAGTACTTC.